These 7 T cell receptor beta chains originate from one sample sequenced in a study of cytomegalovirus exposure and HLA in healthy donors. The primer mix had 60 Vbeta and 13 Jbeta primers. TCRdb's table, derived via immunoSEQ multiplex PCR, lists solely in-frame clones and lacks some. The sample consists of around 160,000 clones, 80% to 90% of them appearing once. Source material: PBMCs. The receptors were sampled from a man aged 18 to 30 in good health and CMV-seropositive.

This sequence joins TRBV2 and TRBJ1-5; 7 bases are a match to TRBD1. Germline V gene lookup returns CDR1 SNHLY and CDR2 FYNNEI. The CDR3 extends over 15 amino acids. The J segment lost 4 bases and the V segment lost 6 bases, leaving 9 bases of the junction unmatched. As DNA, the CDR3 is TGTGCCAGCAGCGACAGCCCGGGACAGAATCAGCCCCAGCATTTT. It yields the protein CASSDSPGQNQPQHF.

Note on this clone: This sample includes further DNA sequences coding for the same CDR3. V gene TRBV5-1 combines with J gene TRBJ2-3, with a tentative D call TRBD1 (6 bases). Germline V gene lookup returns CDR1 SGHRS and CDR2 YFSETQ. The CDR3 consists of 14 residues. With 5 bases removed from V and 2 bases from J, the gap between germline ends came to 12 bases. For the CDR3, the DNA is TGCGCCAGCAGTCTTGGACAGAACACAGATACGCAGTATTTT. Translation: CASSLGQNTDTQYF.

The rearrangement links TRBV27 to TRBJ1-5; D unclear. Trimming left V 4 bases short and J 3 bases short, with 7 bases between. The CDR3 has 13 amino acids. Germline loops: CDR1 MNHEY, CDR2 SMNVEV (reference sequence). CDR3 protein: CASSSRPNQPQHF. The DNA of the CDR3 is TGTGCCAGCAGTTCGCGGCCCAATCAGCCCCAGCATTTT.

Worth noting for this clone: This sample also contains other DNA sequences that code for the same CDR3. The chain joins TRBV6-5 to TRBJ1-5; D possibly corresponds to TRBD1 (5 bases). Germline values: CDR1 MNHEY, CDR2 SVGAGI. V lost 2 bases and J 2 bases, leaving 7 bases between the germline ends. The CDR3 is made up of 14 amino acids. In DNA, the CDR3 is TGTGCCAGCAGTTACGGAGGGGGCAATCAGCCCCAGCATTTT. Its translation: CASSYGGGNQPQHF.

The chain recombines TRBV5-6 with TRBJ2-1; the D is unclear. The germline CDR1 and CDR2 sequences are SGHDT and YYEEEE. V lost 0 bases, J lost 0 bases, and 7 bases lay in between. The CDR3 length is 15 residues. The CDR3 here is CASSLAQNSYNEQFF. CDR3 DNA: TGTGCCAGCAGCTTGGCACAGAACTCCTACAATGAGCAGTTCTTC.

The count of this clone is one. The chain links TRBV29-1 to TRBJ2-6; D perhaps matches TRBD2 (6 bases). Looked up from germline, CDR1 is SQVTM and CDR2 is ANQGSEA. The CDR3 has 15 amino acids. Trimming took off 4 bases at V and 4 bases at J, with 14 bases between the two ends. In DNA form, the CDR3 reads TGCAGCGTTGGGGACTCGGGTTCAGGGGCCAACGTCCTGACTTTC. Its protein product is CSVGDSGSGANVLTF.

A word on this clone: At one end the junction does not follow the germline gene, possibly because of a read error. CDR3 nucleotide sequence: TGTGCCGGCAGCGAAACCGGGACAGGAGGACCCTACGAGCAGTACTTC. This encodes CAGSETGTGGPYEQYF. The V call is TRBV2, the J call TRBJ2-7; 8 bases match TRBD1. From germline, CDR1 is SNHLY and CDR2 FYNNEI. The CDR3 is 16 residues long.